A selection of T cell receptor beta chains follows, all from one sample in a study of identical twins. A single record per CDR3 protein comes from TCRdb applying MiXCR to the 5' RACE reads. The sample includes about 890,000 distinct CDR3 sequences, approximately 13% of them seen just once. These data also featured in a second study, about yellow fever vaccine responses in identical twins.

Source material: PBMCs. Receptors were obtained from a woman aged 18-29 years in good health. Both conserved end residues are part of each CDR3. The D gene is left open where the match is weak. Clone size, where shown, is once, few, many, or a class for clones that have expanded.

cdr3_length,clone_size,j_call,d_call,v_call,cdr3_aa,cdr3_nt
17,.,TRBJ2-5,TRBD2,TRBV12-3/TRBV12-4,CASSLRGGGLSQETQYF,TGTGCCAGCAGTTTGAGGGGCGGGGGGCTCTCCCAAGAGACCCAGTACTTC
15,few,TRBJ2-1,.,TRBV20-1,CSAVSIADSYNEQFF,TGCAGTGCTGTGTCTATAGCGGATTCCTACAATGAGCAGTTCTTC
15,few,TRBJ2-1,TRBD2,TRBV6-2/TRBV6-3,CASSRGGGSGEEQFF,TGTGCCAGCAGCCGCGGAGGCGGTAGCGGGGAAGAGCAGTTCTTC
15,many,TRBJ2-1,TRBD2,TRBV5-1,CASSLGLASYNEQFF,TGCGCCAGCAGCTTGGGACTAGCATCCTACAATGAGCAGTTCTTC
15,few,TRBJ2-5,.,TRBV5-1,CASRTEPGTQETQYF,TGCGCCAGCAGGACAGAGCCGGGGACCCAAGAGACCCAGTACTTC
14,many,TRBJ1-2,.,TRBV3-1,CASTKSRGPYGYTF,TGTGCCAGCACTAAGTCTAGGGGCCCATATGGCTACACCTTC
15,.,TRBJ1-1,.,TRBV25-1,CASSEGVGANTEAFF,TGTGCCAGCAGTGAAGGGGTTGGAGCGAACACTGAAGCTTTCTTT
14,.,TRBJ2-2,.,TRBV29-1,CSVRSRGNTGELFF,TGCAGCGTTAGGTCCCGGGGGAACACCGGGGAGCTGTTTTTT
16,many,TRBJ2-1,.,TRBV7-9,CASSDPGRGINNEQFF,TGTGCCAGCAGCGATCCCGGACGCGGAATTAACAATGAGCAGTTCTTC
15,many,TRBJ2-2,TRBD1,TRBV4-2,CASSQGTGGTGELFF,TGTGCCAGCAGCCAAGGGACAGGGGGCACCGGGGAGCTGTTTTTT
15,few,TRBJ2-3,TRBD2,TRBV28,CASSFGFAGEDTQYF,TGTGCCAGCAGTTTCGGGTTTGCGGGAGAAGATACGCAGTATTTT
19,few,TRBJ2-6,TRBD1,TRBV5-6,CASSLLGTGAISGANVLTF,TGTGCCAGCAGCTTGCTGGGGACAGGGGCTATCTCTGGGGCCAACGTCCTGACTTTC
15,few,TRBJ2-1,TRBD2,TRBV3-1,CASSQDMSGSEEQFF,TGTGCCAGCAGCCAAGACATGAGCGGGAGTGAAGAGCAGTTCTTC
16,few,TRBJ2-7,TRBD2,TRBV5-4,CASSLAPGLAGDEQYF,TGTGCCAGCAGCTTGGCACCGGGACTAGCGGGAGACGAGCAGTACTTC
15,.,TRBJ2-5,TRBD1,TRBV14,CASSQFWDRGETQYF,TGTGCCAGCAGCCAGTTCTGGGACAGGGGGGAGACCCAGTACTTC
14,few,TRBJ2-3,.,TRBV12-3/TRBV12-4,CASSRGGGLDTQYF,TGTGCCAGCAGTCGGGGCGGAGGTCTCGATACGCAGTATTTT
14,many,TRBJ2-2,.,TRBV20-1,CSAQNSANTGELFF,TGCAGTGCTCAGAATAGCGCGAACACCGGGGAGCTGTTTTTT
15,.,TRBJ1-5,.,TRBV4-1,CASSQDRSGYQPQHF,TGCGCCAGCAGCCAAGATCGGTCGGGTTATCAGCCCCAGCATTTT
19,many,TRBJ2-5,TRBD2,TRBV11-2,CASSLDIRLAGGLRETQYF,TGTGCCAGCAGCTTAGATATCCGACTAGCGGGAGGTTTGAGGGAGACCCAGTACTTC
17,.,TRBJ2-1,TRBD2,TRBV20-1,CCARDLGAGGLYNEQFF,TGCTGTGCTAGAGATCTGGGTGCGGGAGGGTTGTACAATGAGCAGTTCTTC
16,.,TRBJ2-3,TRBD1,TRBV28,CASTTGGAGFADTQYF,TGTGCCAGCACTACAGGGGGCGCGGGGTTCGCAGATACGCAGTATTTT
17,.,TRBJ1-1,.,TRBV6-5,CASSYSRRKGGGTEAFF,TGTGCCAGCAGTTACTCGCGGCGGAAAGGTGGTGGGACTGAAGCTTTCTTT
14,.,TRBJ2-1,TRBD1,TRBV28,CATTKTGGDDEQFF,TGTGCCACCACCAAGACAGGGGGGGACGATGAGCAGTTCTTC
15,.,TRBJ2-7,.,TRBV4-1,CASSQGGGHSYEQYF,TGCGCCAGCAGCCAAGGGGGGGGACACTCCTACGAGCAGTACTTC
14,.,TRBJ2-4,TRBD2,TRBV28,CASGRDLAKNIQYF,TGTGCCAGCGGGAGGGATCTAGCCAAAAACATTCAGTACTTC
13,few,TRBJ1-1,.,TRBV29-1,CSVVRGRNTEAFF,TGCAGCGTTGTCAGGGGAAGGAACACTGAAGCTTTCTTT
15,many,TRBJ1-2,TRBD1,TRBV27,CASSLNWGTEYGYTF,TGTGCCAGCAGTTTAAACTGGGGGACAGAATATGGCTACACCTTC
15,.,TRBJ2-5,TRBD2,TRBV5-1,CASSPGGTFQETQYF,TGCGCCAGCAGCCCCGGGGGGACTTTTCAAGAGACCCAGTACTTC
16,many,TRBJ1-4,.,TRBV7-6,CASSLGLRGANEKLFF,TGTGCCAGCAGCTTGGGCCTCAGGGGAGCTAATGAAAAACTGTTTTTT
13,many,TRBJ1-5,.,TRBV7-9,CASSPGANQPQHF,TGTGCCAGCAGCCCGGGGGCAAATCAGCCCCAGCATTTT
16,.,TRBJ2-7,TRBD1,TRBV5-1,CASSRNRDRDSYEQYF,TGCGCCAGCAGCAGAAACAGGGACAGGGATTCCTACGAGCAGTACTTC
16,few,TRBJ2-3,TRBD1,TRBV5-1,CASSLGQGARSDTQYF,TGCGCCAGCAGCCTAGGACAGGGGGCGAGATCAGATACGCAGTATTTT
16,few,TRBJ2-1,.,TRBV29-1,CSVEGHRDQSYNEQFF,TGCAGCGTTGAGGGTCACCGGGACCAAAGTTACAATGAGCAGTTCTTC
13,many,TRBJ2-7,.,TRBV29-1,CSAAPGGSHEQYF,TGCAGCGCCGCCCCGGGGGGCTCCCACGAGCAGTACTTC
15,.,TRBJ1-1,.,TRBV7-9,CASSAITAENTEAFF,TGTGCCAGCAGCGCAATAACAGCCGAGAACACTGAAGCTTTCTTT
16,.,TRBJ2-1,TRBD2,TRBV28,CASSFINGLADNEQFF,TGTGCCAGCAGTTTTATAAATGGACTAGCGGACAATGAGCAGTTCTTC
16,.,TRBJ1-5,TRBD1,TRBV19,CASSPIDRGLRQPQHF,TGTGCCAGTAGTCCAATCGACAGGGGGCTACGTCAGCCCCAGCATTTT
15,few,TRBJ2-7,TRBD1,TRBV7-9,CASSESYRGRWEQYF,TGTGCCAGCAGCGAATCATACAGGGGGCGCTGGGAGCAGTACTTC
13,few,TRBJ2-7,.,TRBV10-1,CASSNTGFREQYF,TGCGCCAGCAGTAATACAGGGTTCCGCGAGCAGTACTTC
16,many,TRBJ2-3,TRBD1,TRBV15,CATSKEPGQGVDTQYF,TGTGCCACCAGCAAAGAACCGGGACAGGGCGTCGATACGCAGTATTTT
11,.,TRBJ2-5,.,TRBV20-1,CSASDLETQYF,TGCAGTGCTAGTGACTTGGAGACCCAGTACTTC